One and the same sample provided the 22 T cell receptor beta chains below, sequenced in a study of beta chain features in type 1 diabetes. Study conclusions and caveats: TCRB CDR3s from Type 1 diabetes patients were moderately but significantly shorter in all four CD4+ subsets.

The investigators reverse transcribed all of the isolated RNA, so they sequenced expressed TCRB transcripts. Libraries were prepared by immunoSEQ multiplex PCR; TCRdb keeps only in-frame clonotypes and omits some of them. The sample has 200,000 to 300,000 clones, roughly 20% seen once. Their recognized antigens are unknown. The sample consisted of naive CD4+ T cells from blood. These TCRs come from a woman aged 40 to 49 with type 1 diabetes.

This rearrangement joins TRBV19 to TRBJ1-2; 9 bases agree with TRBD1. Germline CDR1 LNHDA, CDR2 SQIVND (reference sequence). This CDR3 contains 15 residues. J was trimmed by 7 bases and V by 5 bases; bases with no gene match: 11. CDR3 protein: CASSGVTGGEGGYTF. The CDR3 DNA sequence: TGTGCCAGTAGTGGAGTTACAGGGGGCGAAGGTGGCTACACCTTC.

The chain's CDR3 is CSVTGGAAKNIQYF. The CDR3 nucleotides read TGCAGCGTTACGGGGGGCGCAGCCAAAAACATTCAGTACTTC. The genes are TRBV29-1 and TRBJ2-4; D might be TRBD2 (7 bases). CDR1 is SQVTM, CDR2 ANQGSEA, per germline. Trimming left V 5 bases short and J 0 bases short, with 11 bases between. CDR3 size: 14 residues. The full variable domain, its missing parts supplied by reference TRBV29-1 and TRBJ2-4, is SAVISQKPSRDICQRGTSLTIQCQVDSQVTMMFWYRQQPGQSLTLIATANQGSEATYESGFVIDKFPISRPNLTFSTLTVSNMSPEDSSIYLCSVTGGAAKNIQYFGAGTRLSVL.

This clone turned up a few times. The chain couples TRBV9 to TRBJ2-3, with 9 bases fitting TRBD2. The CDR3 length is 16 residues. The junction had 9 bases not matched to a gene; V was cut back by 2 bases and J by 5 bases. The germline gives CDR1 SGDLS, CDR2 YYNGEE. CDR3 DNA sequence: TGTGCCAGCAGCGTCGACCCTAGCGGGACGGGAGATACGCAGTATTTT. It yields the protein CASSVDPSGTGDTQYF.

The chain carries TRBV15 and TRBJ2-5, with 9 bases lining up with TRBD2. The CDR3 spans 15 residues. CDR1 is LNHNV, CDR2 YYDKDF, per germline (reference sequence). J gave up 5 bases and V 5 bases, and 9 bases lay outside the gene matches. The CDR3 sequence is CATSEVAGGGETQYF. CDR3 coding DNA: TGTGCCACCAGCGAGGTGGCGGGAGGGGGTGAGACCCAGTACTTC.

The sample holds a few counts of this clone. This chain connects TRBV9 to TRBJ2-7; 7 bases are shared with TRBD1. Trimming removed 3 bases from V and 6 bases from J; junction bases left unmatched: 6. Germline-derived CDR1 and CDR2 are SGDLS and YYNGEE. This CDR3 is built from 13 residues. The chain's CDR3 is CASSARQGSEQYF. CDR3 nucleotides: TGTGCCAGCAGCGCCCGACAGGGCAGCGAGCAGTACTTC.

This clone was counted a few times. This rearrangement joins TRBV29-1 to TRBJ1-1; possibly TRBD1 for D (6 bases). In germline, CDR1 is SQVTM, CDR2 ANQGSEA. Deletions cut 7 bases from V and 2 bases from J, with 17 bases between. The CDR3 spans 14 residues. The CDR3 spells CSGTEGQFNTEAFF. CDR3 in DNA: TGCAGCGGCACTGAAGGACAGTTCAACACTGAAGCTTTCTTT.

The chain joins TRBV30 to TRBJ1-5, with a possible D match to TRBD1 (5 bases). V lost 0 bases to trimming and J lost 7 bases, with 13 bases between them. CDR3 size: 14 residues. Germline CDR1 reads GTSNPN; CDR2 reads SVGIG (reference sequence). CDR3 in amino acids: CAWSVPGGGQPQHF. As DNA, the CDR3 is TGTGCCTGGAGTGTACCGGGGGGGGGACAGCCCCAGCATTTT.

The rearrangement uses TRBV28 and TRBJ1-1; D is uncertain. V lost 7 bases, J lost 1 base, and 4 bases lay in between. CDR1 and CDR2 (germline): MDHEN, SYDVKM. This CDR3 has 11 residues. CDR3 sequence (DNA): TGTGCCAGCACGGGGAACACTGAAGCTTTCTTT. Translating it yields CASTGNTEAFF.

The chain employs TRBV5-6 and TRBJ2-1, with 8 nucleotides matching TRBD2. In germline, CDR1 is SGHDT, CDR2 YYEEEE. The CDR3 length is 14 residues. J gave up 10 bases and V 2 bases, and 8 bases lay outside the gene matches. CDR3 sequence (DNA): TGTGCCAGCAGCTTTCGAGCGGGAGTAACCGAGCAGTTCTTC. It translates to CASSFRAGVTEQFF.

In this sample, this clone turned up a few times. The chain joins TRBV29-1 to TRBJ2-1; D might be TRBD1 (6 bases). This CDR3 spans 12 amino acids. The germline V gene encodes CDR1 SQVTM and CDR2 ANQGSEA. The V and J ends lost 4 bases and 7 bases respectively, with 11 bases between them. The CDR3 here is CSVGPQGNEQFF. CDR3 coding DNA: TGCAGCGTTGGACCTCAGGGGAATGAGCAGTTCTTC.

The chain combines TRBV28 with TRBJ1-1, with 9 bases matching TRBD1. J gave up 2 bases and V 6 bases, and 4 bases lay outside the gene matches. Germline V gives CDR1 MDHEN, CDR2 SYDVKM. The CDR3 has 14 residues. CDR3 residues: CASRGTGYNTEAFF. The DNA of the CDR3 is TGTGCCAGCAGGGGGACAGGGTATAACACTGAAGCTTTCTTT.

V is TRBV18 and J is TRBJ1-1; D might be TRBD1 (5 bases). The CDR3 contains 15 residues. Trimming removed 2 bases at V and 7 bases at J, with 17 bases between. Germline CDR1 KGHSH, CDR2 LQKENI. The DNA of the CDR3 is TGTGCCAGCTCACCAACGTGGGGGGAACCGGGTGAAGCTTTCTTT. Its protein is CASSPTWGEPGEAFF.

This clone was seen more than once but under ten times. Additional DNA sequences in this sample encode the identical CDR3. This chain uses TRBV9 with TRBJ2-1, with 7 bases matching TRBD2. The CDR3 consists of 15 residues. V gave up 0 bases and J gave up 3 bases; unmatched junction bases: 3. Germline V CDR1 and CDR2: SGDLS, YYNGEE. DNA of the CDR3: TGTGCCAGCAGCGTAGCAGCTAGCGGCTACAATGAGCAGTTCTTC. Protein: CASSVAASGYNEQFF.

The genes are TRBV6-4 and TRBJ2-1, with a possible D match to TRBD2 (5 bases). With 7 bases removed from V and 5 bases from J, the gap between germline ends came to 9 bases. Germline V lookup: CDR1 MRHNA, CDR2 SNTAGT. The CDR3 loop spans 12 amino acids. The CDR3, as DNA: TGTGCCAGCACGGGAAATCACAATGAGCAGTTCTTC. It codes for CASTGNHNEQFF.

The chain couples TRBV21-1 to TRBJ2-1; the table gives TRBD2 as D, unverified against the DNA. TRBV21-1 constitutes a pseudogene. There are 18 residues in the CDR3. CDR3 in amino acids: CASRGGLAGGGAYNEQFF. The CDR3 DNA reads as TGTGCCAGCAGAGGGGGACTAGCGGGAGGAGGGGCCTACAATGAGCAGTTCTTC.

V usage is TRBV7-2 and J usage is TRBJ2-1, with 9 bases that match TRBD2. The CDR3 length is 16 residues. V trimming: 4 bases; J trimming: 5 bases; junction bases outside the gene matches: 9. Germline V gene data show CDR1 as SGHTA and CDR2 as FQGNSA. CDR3 nucleotide sequence: TGTGCCAGCAGCTACCGTCTAGCGGGACTTGACAATGAGCAGTTCTTC. Translating gives CASSYRLAGLDNEQFF.

This clone came up a few times. The V and J genes are TRBV4-3 and TRBJ2-1; 9 bases align to TRBD2. The CDR3 contains 18 residues. Germline-derived CDR1 and CDR2 are LGHNA and YSLEER. The V gene end was trimmed by 3 bases and the J gene end by 0 bases; junction bases not matched to a gene: 9. The CDR3 loop is CASSQVTFSGSSYNEQFF. CDR3 DNA sequence: TGCGCCAGCAGCCAGGTCACGTTTAGCGGGAGCTCCTACAATGAGCAGTTCTTC.

The DNA for the CDR3 is TGTGCCAGCAGCCCAGGGGGACAGGGATACCATGAGCAGTTCTTC. Encoded protein: CASSPGGQGYHEQFF. V is TRBV7-2 and J is TRBJ2-1, with TRBD1 matching 9 bases. CDR1 is SGHTA and CDR2 is FQGNSA in the germline V gene. The CDR3 contains 15 residues. J lost 8 bases, V lost 5 bases, and 10 bases had no gene match.

This clone was counted only a few times. The V call is TRBV2, the J call TRBJ1-5; D is undetermined. The germline gives CDR1 SNHLY, CDR2 FYNNEI. The CDR3 consists of 13 residues. V lost 2 bases and J lost 7, with 9 bases in between. The CDR3 region has the DNA TGTGCCAGCAGTGAACAGGAAAGCCAGCCCCAGCATTTT. It codes for CASSEQESQPQHF.

In the case of this clone: The same CDR3 can be traced to other DNA sequences in this sample. The chain recombines TRBV5-1 with TRBJ2-5; D unresolved. Trimming cost V 0 bases and J 0 bases, with 6 bases left between them. The CDR3 is 14 amino acids. Germline CDR1 reads SGHRS; CDR2 reads YFSETQ. The CDR3 DNA reads as TGCGCCAGCAGCTTGGGCCAGTACCAAGAGACCCAGTACTTC. Translation: CASSLGQYQETQYF.

This chain uses TRBV9 with TRBJ1-2, with 8 bases lining up with TRBD1. The CDR3 runs to 14 residues. Germline trimming cut 4 bases from V and 5 bases from J; bases unmatched to any gene: 7. CDR1 and CDR2 from the germline V gene are SGDLS and YYNGEE. The CDR3, as DNA: TGTGCCAGCAGCCTCCGGACAGGGCAATATGGCTACACCTTC. It specifies CASSLRTGQYGYTF.

The chain uses TRBV15 and TRBJ2-7; 8 positions agree with TRBD1. With 5 bases clipped from V and 4 bases from J, the junction kept 7 bases outside the gene matches. Germline V gives CDR1 LNHNV, CDR2 YYDKDF (reference sequence). CDR3 length equals 14 residues. CDR3 amino acids: CATSLDRGPYEQYF. CDR3 in DNA: TGTGCCACCAGCCTTGACAGGGGTCCTTACGAGCAGTACTTC.